The clone carrying this T cell receptor (beta chain) was seen only a few times. The antigen is unknown. The data are from a study of vaccination and CD4 T cells after COVID-19. With V trimmed by 6 bases and J by 3 bases, 9 bases remained unmatched. Per the germline V gene, CDR1 is SEHNR and CDR2 is FQNEAQ (reference sequence). The CDR3 covers 15 residues. The sample's treatment: roughly ten-day PBMC culture with coronavirus spike peptide pools or control peptides (ViraFEST assay). Sequencing of cultured CD4+ T cell DNA used the Oncomine TCR Beta short-read assay. Via MiXCR, TCRdb re-called the PCR reads, giving one row per CDR3 protein. The sample shows some 3,900 distinct CDR3 sequences, 15% to 20% of them seen only once.

The source is a human donor who had recovered from COVID-19. The chain couples TRBV7-9 to TRBJ1-2; 8 bases match TRBD1. Source material: CD4+ T cells from blood, cultured in vitro. CDR3 sequence reads: CASRQTGGYHYGYTF. In nucleotides, the CDR3 is TGTGCCAGCAGACAAACAGGGGGATATCACTATGGCTACACCTTC.